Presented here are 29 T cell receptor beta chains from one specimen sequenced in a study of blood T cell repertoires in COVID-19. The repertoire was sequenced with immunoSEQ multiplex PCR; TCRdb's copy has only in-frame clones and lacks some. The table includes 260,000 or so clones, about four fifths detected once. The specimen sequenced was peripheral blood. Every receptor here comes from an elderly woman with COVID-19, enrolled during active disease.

DNA for the CDR3: TGTGCCAGCAGCATCAGGGGGCAAAGAACCGGGGAGCTGTTTTTT. Translating gives CASSIRGQRTGELFF. The chain joins TRBV6-5 to TRBJ2-2, with 8 bases aligning to TRBD1. The J segment lost 5 bases and the V segment lost 6 bases, leaving 8 bases of the junction unmatched. This CDR3 has 15 amino acids. Germline V gene sequence: CDR1 MNHEY, CDR2 SVGAGI.

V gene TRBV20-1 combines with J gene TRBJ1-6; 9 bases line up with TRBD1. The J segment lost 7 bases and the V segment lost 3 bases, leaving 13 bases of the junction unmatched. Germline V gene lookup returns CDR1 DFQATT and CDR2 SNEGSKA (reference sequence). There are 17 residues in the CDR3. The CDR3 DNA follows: TGCAGTGCTAGTGACCATCGCCGGGACAGGGACAATTCACCCCTCCACTTT. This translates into CSASDHRRDRDNSPLHF.

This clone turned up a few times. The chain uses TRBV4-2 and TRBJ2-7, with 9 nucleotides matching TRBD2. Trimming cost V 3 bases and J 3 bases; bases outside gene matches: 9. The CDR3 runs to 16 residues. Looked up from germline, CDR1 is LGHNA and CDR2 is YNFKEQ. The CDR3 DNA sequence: TGTGCCAGCAGCCAGGAACCGGGACTAGCCGTCTACGAGCAGTACTTC. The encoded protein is CASSQEPGLAVYEQYF.

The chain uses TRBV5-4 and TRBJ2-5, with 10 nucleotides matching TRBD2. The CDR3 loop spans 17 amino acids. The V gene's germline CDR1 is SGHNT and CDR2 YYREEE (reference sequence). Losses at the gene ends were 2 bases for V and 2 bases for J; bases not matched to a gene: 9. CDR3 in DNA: TGTGCCAGCAGCTTAAGCGGGAGGGCTAAGAATCAAGAGACCCAGTACTTC. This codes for CASSLSGRAKNQETQYF. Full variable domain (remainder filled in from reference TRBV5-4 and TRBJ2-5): ETGVTQSPTHLIKTRGQQVTLRCSSQSGHNTVSWYQQALGQGPQFIFQYYREEENGRGNFPPRFSGLQFPNYSSELNVNALELDDSALYLCASSLSGRAKNQETQYFGPGTRLLVL.

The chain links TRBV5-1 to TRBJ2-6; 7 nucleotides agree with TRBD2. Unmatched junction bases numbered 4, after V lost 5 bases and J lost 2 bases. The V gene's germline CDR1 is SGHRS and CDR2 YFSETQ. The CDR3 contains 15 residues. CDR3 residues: CASRFAGAGANVLTF. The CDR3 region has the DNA TGCGCCAGCAGATTTGCGGGGGCTGGGGCCAACGTCCTGACTTTC.

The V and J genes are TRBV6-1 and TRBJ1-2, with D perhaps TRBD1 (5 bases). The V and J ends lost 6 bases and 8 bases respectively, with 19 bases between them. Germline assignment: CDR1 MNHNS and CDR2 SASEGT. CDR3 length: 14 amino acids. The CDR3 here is CASRLDDSAGGYTF. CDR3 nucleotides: TGTGCCAGCAGGTTAGACGACAGTGCGGGAGGCTACACCTTC.

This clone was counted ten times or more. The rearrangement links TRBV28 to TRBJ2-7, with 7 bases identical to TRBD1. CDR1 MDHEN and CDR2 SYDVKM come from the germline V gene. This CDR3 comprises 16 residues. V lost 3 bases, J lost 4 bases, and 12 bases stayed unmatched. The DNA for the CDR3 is TGTGCCAGCAGTTTTACCATGGGCAGGGGGAGTTACGAGCAGTACTTC. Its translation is CASSFTMGRGSYEQYF.

DNA of the CDR3: TGTGCCAGCAGCTCGGACAGGAACTATAATTCACCCCTCCACTTT. Its translation: CASSSDRNYNSPLHF. This chain uses TRBV7-2 with TRBJ1-6, with TRBD1 identical over 7 bases. Germline V CDR1 and CDR2: SGHTA, FQGNSA. Trimming took 4 bases from V and 3 from J; bases not matched to a gene: 3. CDR3 size: 15 residues.

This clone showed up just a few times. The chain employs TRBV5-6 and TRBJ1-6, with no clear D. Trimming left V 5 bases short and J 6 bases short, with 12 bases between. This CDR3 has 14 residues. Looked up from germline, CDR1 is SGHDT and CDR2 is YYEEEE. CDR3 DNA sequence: TGTGCCAGCAGGGGGAGCACAGCTAATTCACCCCTCCACTTT. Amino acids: CASRGSTANSPLHF.

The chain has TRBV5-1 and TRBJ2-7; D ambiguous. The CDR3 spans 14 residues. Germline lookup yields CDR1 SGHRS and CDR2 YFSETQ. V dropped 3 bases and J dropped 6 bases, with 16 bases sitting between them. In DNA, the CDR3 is TGCGCCAGCAGCTGGTCCCCCCTCAACGGCGAGCAGTACTTC. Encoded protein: CASSWSPLNGEQYF. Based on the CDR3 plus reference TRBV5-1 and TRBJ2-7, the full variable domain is KAGVTQTPRYLIKTRGQQVTLSCSPISGHRSVSWYQQTPGQGLQFLFEYFSETQRNKGNFPGRFSGRQFSNSRSEMNVSTLELGDSALYLCASSWSPLNGEQYFGPGTRLTVT.

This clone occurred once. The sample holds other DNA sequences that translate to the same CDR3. CDR3 protein: CATSRDRGQETQYF. The CDR3 coding sequence is TGTGCCACCAGCAGGGACAGGGGACAAGAGACCCAGTACTTC. This chain connects TRBV15 to TRBJ2-5; 9 bases agree with TRBD1. This CDR3 has 14 amino acids. The V and J ends lost 3 bases and 2 bases, in that order; junction bases with no gene match: 1. The germline CDR1 and CDR2 sequences are LNHNV and YYDKDF (reference sequence).

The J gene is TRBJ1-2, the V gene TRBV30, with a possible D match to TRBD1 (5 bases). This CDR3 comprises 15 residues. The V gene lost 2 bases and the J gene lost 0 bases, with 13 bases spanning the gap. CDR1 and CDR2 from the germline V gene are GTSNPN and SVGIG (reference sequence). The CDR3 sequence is CAWSRPGGANYGYTF. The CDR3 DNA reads TGTGCCTGGAGTCGACCGGGGGGAGCTAACTATGGCTACACCTTC.

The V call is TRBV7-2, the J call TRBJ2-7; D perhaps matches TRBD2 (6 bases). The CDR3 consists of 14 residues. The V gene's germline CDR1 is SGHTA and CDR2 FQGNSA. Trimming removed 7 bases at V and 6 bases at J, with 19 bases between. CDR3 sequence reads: CASTPPEGPGEQYF. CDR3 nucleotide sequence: TGTGCCAGCACCCCCCCGGAGGGTCCTGGCGAGCAGTACTTC.

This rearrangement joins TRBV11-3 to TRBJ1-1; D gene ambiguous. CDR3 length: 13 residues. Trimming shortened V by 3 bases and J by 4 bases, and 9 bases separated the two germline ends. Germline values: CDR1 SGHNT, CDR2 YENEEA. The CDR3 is CASSLNGVTEAFF. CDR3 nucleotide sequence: TGTGCCAGCAGCTTGAACGGAGTCACTGAAGCTTTCTTT.

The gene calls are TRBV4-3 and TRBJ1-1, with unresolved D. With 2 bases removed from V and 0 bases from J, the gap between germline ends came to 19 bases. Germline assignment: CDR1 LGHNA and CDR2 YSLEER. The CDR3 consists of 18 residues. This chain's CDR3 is CASSQSTPGVTLNTEAFF. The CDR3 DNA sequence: TGCGCCAGCAGCCAAAGCACCCCCGGGGTCACCTTGAACACTGAAGCTTTCTTT.

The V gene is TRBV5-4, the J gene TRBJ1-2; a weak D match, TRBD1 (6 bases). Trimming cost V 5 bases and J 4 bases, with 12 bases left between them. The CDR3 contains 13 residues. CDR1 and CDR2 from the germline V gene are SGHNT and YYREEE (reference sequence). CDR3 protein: CASSVQGAYGYTF. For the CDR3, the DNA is TGTGCCAGCAGTGTACAGGGTGCCTATGGCTACACCTTC. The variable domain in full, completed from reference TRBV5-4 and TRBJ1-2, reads ETGVTQSPTHLIKTRGQQVTLRCSSQSGHNTVSWYQQALGQGPQFIFQYYREEENGRGNFPPRFSGLQFPNYSSELNVNALELDDSALYLCASSVQGAYGYTFGSGTRLTVV.

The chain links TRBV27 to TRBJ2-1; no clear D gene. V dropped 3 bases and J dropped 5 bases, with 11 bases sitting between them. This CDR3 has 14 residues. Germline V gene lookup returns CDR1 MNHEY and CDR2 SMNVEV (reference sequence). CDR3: CASSLRDINNEQFF. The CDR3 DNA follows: TGTGCCAGCAGTTTGAGAGACATTAACAATGAGCAGTTCTTC.

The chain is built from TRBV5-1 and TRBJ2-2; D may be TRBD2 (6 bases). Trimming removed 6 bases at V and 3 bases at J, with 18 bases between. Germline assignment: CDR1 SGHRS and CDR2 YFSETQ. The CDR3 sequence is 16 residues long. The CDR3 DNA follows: TGCGCCAGCACCCCCCGGCCTAGCGATTACACCGGGGAGCTGTTTTTT. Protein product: CASTPRPSDYTGELFF.

The CDR3 loop is CASSRLPLTYEQYF. The CDR3 coding sequence is TGCGCCAGCAGCCGACTGCCTCTTACCTACGAGCAGTACTTC. The chain carries TRBV4-1 and TRBJ2-7; D is uncertain. This CDR3 comprises 14 residues. CDR1 is MGHRA, CDR2 YSYEKL, per germline. With 4 bases removed from V and 2 bases from J, the gap between germline ends came to 12 bases.

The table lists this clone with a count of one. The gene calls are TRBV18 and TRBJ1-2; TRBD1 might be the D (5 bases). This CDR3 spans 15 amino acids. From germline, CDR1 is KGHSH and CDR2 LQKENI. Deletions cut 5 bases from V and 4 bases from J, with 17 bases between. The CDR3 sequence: CASSSGTGAPYGYTF. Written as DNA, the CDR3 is TGTGCCAGCTCAAGTGGGACTGGGGCCCCCTATGGCTACACCTTC.

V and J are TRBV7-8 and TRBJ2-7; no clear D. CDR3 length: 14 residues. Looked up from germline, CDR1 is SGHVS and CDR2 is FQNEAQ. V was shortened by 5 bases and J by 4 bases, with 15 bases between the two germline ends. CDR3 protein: CASSPTEINYEQYF. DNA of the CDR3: TGTGCCAGCAGCCCTACGGAGATAAATTACGAGCAGTACTTC.

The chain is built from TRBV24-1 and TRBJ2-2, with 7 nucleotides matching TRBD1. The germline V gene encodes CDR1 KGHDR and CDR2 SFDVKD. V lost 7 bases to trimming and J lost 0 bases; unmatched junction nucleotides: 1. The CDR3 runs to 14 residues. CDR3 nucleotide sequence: TGTGCCACCAGGGGACAGTCGAACACCGGGGAGCTGTTTTTT. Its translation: CATRGQSNTGELFF.

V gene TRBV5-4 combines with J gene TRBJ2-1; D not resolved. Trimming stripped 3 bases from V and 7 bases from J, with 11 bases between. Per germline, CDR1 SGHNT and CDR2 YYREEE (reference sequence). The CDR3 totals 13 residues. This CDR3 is CASSSREWNEQFF. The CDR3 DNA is TGTGCCAGCAGCTCCCGAGAGTGGAATGAGCAGTTCTTC.

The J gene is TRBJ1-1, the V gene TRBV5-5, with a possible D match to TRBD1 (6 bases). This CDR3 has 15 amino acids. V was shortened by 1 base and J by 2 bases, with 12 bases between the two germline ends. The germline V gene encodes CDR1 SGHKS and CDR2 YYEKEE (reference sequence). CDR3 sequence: CASSLRTVRNTEAFF. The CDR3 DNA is TGTGCCAGCAGCTTGAGGACAGTGAGAAACACTGAAGCTTTCTTT.

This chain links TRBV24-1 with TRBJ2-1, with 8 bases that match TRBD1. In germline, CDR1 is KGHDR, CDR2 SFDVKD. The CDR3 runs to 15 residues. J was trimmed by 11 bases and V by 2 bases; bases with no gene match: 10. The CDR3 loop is CATSDSATGGKQQFF. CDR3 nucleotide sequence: TGTGCCACCAGTGATTCTGCTACAGGGGGGAAGCAGCAGTTCTTC.

The CDR3 coding sequence is TGCAGCGTTGAGGGCTTGATGACCGGGGAGCTGTTTTTT. Protein product: CSVEGLMTGELFF. The chain combines TRBV29-1 with TRBJ2-2; no reliable D call. CDR3 length: 13 residues. V lost 3 bases and J 5 bases, leaving 10 bases between the germline ends. Per the germline V gene, CDR1 is SQVTM and CDR2 is ANQGSEA.

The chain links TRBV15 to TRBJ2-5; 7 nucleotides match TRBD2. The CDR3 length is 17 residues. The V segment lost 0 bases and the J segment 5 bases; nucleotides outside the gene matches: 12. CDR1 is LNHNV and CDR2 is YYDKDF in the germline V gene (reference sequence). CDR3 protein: CATSREGRVGFRETQYF. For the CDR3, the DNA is TGTGCCACCAGCAGAGAGGGGAGGGTGGGATTTAGGGAGACCCAGTACTTC.

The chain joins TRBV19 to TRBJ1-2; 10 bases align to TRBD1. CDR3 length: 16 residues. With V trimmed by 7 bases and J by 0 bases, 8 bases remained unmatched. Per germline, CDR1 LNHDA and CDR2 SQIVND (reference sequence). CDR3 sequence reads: CASILDRGLPNYGYTF. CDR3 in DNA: TGTGCCAGTATTCTTGACAGGGGGCTCCCTAACTATGGCTACACCTTC.

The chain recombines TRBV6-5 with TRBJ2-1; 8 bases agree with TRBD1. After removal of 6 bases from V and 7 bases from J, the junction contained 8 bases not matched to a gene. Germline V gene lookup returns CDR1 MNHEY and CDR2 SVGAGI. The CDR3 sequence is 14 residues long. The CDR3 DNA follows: TGTGCCAGCAGAGACAGGGGTACGGAGAATGAGCAGTTCTTC. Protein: CASRDRGTENEQFF.